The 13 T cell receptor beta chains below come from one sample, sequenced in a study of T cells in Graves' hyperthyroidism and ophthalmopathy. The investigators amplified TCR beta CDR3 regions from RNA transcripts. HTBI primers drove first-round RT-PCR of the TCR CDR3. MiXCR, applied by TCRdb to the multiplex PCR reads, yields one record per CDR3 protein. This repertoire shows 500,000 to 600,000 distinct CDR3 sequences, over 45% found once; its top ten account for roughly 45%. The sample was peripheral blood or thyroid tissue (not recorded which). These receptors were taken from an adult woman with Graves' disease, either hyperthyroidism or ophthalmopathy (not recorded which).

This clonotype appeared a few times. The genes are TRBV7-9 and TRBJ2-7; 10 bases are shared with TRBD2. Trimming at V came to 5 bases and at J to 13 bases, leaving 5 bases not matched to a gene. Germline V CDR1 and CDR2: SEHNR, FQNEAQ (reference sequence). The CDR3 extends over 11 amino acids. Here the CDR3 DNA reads TGTGCCAGCAGCGTGGGACTAGCGATCTACTTC. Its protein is CASSVGLAIYF. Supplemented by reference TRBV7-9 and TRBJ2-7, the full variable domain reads DTGVSQNPRHKITKRGQNVTFRCDPISEHNRLYWYRQTLGQGPEFLTYFQNEAQLEKSRLLSDRFSAERPKGSFSTLEIQRTEQGDSAMYLCASSVGLAIYFGPGTRLTVT.

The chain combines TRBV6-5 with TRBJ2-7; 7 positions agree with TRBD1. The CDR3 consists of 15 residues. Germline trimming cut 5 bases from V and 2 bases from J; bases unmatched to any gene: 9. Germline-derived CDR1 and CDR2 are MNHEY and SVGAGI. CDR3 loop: CASSPGQADTYEQYF. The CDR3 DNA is TGTGCCAGCAGTCCCGGACAGGCGGATACCTACGAGCAGTACTTC.

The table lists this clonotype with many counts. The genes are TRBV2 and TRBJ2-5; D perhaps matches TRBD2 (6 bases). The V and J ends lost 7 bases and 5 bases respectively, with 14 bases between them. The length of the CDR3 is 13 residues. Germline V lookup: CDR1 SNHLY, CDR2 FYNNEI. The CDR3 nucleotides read TGTGCCAGCACCCGACTAGTTCAGGAGACCCAGTACTTC. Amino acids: CASTRLVQETQYF.

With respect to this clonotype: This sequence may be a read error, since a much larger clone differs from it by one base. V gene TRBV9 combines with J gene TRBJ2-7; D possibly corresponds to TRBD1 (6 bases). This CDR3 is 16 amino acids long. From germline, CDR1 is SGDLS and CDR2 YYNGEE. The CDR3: CASSVAPTGTTGEQCF. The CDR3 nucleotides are TGTGCCAGCAGCGTAGCTCCGACAGGAACCACAGGCGAGCAGTGCTTC.

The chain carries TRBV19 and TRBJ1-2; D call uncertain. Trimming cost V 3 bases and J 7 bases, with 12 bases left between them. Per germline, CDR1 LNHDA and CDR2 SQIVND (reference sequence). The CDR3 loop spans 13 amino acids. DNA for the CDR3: TGTGCCAGTAGTATCCAGACGGCCCTTGGCTACACCTTC. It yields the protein CASSIQTALGYTF.

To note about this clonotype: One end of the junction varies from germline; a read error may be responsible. CDR3 sequence reads: CASSIGHRNYGYAF. The CDR3 coding sequence is TGTGCCAGTAGTATAGGGCACAGAAACTATGGTTACGCCTTC. The chain recombines TRBV19 with TRBJ1-2; D is ambiguous. This CDR3 spans 14 amino acids. Germline V gene sequence: CDR1 LNHDA, CDR2 SQIVND (reference sequence).

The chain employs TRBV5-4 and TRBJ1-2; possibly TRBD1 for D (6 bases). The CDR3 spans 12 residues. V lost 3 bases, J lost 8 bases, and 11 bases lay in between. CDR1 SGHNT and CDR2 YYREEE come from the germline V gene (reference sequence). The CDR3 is CASSWGQGGYTF. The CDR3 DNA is TGTGCCAGCAGCTGGGGGCAGGGAGGCTACACCTTC.

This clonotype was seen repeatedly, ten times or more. As DNA, the CDR3 is TGTGCCAGCAGTTACGGGGGGGAGTTGGCCACTGAAGCTTTCTTT. It encodes CASSYGGELATEAFF. V is TRBV6-2 or TRBV6-3 and J is TRBJ1-1; maybe TRBD1 (5 bases). V shed 2 bases and J shed 4 bases, with 14 bases lying between them. CDR3 size: 15 residues. Germline V lookup: CDR1 MNHEY, CDR2 SVGEGT.

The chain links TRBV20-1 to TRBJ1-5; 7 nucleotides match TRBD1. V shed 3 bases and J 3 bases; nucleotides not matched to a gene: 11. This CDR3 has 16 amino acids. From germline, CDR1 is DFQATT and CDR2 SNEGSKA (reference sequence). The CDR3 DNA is TGCAGTGCTAGGCAATTCAGACAGGGCACCAATCAGCCCCAGCATTTT. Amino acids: CSARQFRQGTNQPQHF.

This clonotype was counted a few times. The CDR3 DNA reads as TGTGCCAGTAGTATTGGTAATTCACCCCTCCACTTT. Translated: CASSIGNSPLHF. V is TRBV19 and J is TRBJ1-6; D uncertain. CDR3 length equals 12 residues. Germline-derived CDR1 and CDR2 are LNHDA and SQIVND (reference sequence). Between the trimmed V and J ends, which lost 3 bases and 6 bases, there was a span of 3 bases.

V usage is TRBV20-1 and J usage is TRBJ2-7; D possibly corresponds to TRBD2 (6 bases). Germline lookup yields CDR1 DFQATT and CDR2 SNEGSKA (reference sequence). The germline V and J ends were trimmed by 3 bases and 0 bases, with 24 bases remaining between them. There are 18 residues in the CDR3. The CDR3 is CSASFLGRAAGLSYEQYF. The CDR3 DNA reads TGCAGTGCTAGTTTTTTGGGGCGGGCAGCGGGCCTCTCCTACGAGCAGTACTTC.

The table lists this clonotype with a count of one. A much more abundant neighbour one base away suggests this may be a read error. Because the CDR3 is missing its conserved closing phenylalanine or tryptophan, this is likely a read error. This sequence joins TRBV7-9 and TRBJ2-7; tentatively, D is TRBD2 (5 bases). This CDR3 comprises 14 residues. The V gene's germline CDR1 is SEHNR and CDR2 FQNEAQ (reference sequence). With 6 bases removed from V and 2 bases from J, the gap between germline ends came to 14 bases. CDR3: CASSRTLPAYEQYC. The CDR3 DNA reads TGTGCCAGCAGTAGGACTCTCCCCGCCTACGAGCAGTACTGC.

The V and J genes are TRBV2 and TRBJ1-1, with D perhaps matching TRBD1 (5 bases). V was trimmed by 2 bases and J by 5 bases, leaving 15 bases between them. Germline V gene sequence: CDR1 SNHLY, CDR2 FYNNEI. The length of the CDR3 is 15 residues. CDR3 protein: CASSERGRGGTEAFF. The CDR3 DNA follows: TGTGCCAGCAGTGAACGCGGGAGGGGAGGAACTGAAGCTTTCTTT.